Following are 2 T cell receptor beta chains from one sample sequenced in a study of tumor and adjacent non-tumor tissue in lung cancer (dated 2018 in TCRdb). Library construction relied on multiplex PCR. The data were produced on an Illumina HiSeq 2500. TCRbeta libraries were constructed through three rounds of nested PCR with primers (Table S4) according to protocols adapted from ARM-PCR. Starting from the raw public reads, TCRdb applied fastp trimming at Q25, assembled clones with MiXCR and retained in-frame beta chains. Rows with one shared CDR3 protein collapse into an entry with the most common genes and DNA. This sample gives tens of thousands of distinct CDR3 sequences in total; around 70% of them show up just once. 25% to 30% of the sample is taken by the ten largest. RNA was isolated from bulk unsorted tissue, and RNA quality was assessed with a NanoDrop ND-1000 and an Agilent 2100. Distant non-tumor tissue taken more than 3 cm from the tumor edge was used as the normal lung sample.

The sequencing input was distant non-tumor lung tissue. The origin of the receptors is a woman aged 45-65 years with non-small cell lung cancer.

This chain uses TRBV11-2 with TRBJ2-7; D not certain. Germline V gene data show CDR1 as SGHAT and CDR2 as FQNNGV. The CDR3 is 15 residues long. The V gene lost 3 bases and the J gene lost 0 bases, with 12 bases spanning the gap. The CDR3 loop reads CASSFSGCDSYEQYF. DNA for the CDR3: TGTGCCAGCAGCTTTTCAGGCTGCGACTCCTACGAGCAGTACTTC. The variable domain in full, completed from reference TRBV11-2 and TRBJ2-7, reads EAGVAQSPRYKIIEKRQSVAFWCNPISGHATLYWYQQILGQGPKLLIQFQNNGVVDDSQLPKDRFSAERLKGVDSTLKIQPAKLEDSAVYLCASSFSGCDSYEQYFGPGTRLTVT.

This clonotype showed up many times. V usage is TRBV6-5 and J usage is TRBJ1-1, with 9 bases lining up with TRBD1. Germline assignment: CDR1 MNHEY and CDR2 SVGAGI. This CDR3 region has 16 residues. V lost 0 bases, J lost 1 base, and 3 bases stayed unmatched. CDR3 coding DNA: TGTGCCAGCAGTTACTCGGGGACAGGGACGAACACTGAAGCTTTCTTT. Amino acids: CASSYSGTGTNTEAFF.